What follows are 23 T cell receptor beta chains derived from one specimen sequenced in a study of patients and donors after allogeneic stem cell transplantation. TCRdb recomputed calls from the RT-PCR reads with MiXCR, one row per CDR3 protein. Among about 160,000 distinct CDR3 sequences listed, approximately 24% were seen once. The specimen was blood, either unsorted or a sorted T cell fraction (not recorded which). These receptors originate from a human donor who was either an allogeneic HSCT recipient or a stem cell or donor lymphocyte infusion donor (not recorded which). It is not recorded whose cells these are; they may come from a transplant donor.

This chain joins TRBV4-1 and TRBJ2-1; 11 bases match TRBD2. Germline V gene data show CDR1 as MGHRA and CDR2 as YSYEKL. This CDR3 is 15 amino acids long. Trimming at V came to 4 bases and at J to 7 bases, leaving 6 bases not matched to a gene. The DNA for the CDR3 is TGCGCCAGCAGCCTAGCGGGGGGGAAGTCTAATGAGCAGTTCTTC. It encodes CASSLAGGKSNEQFF.

The chain couples TRBV7-6 to TRBJ1-4; 10 bases are shared with TRBD1. Germline V gene data show CDR1 as SGHVS and CDR2 as FNYEAQ. Unmatched junction bases numbered 7, after V lost 5 bases and J lost 4 bases. The CDR3 loop spans 16 amino acids. The CDR3 sequence: CASSLDRTGGNEKLFF. The DNA for the CDR3 is TGTGCCAGCAGCCTAGACCGGACAGGGGGTAATGAAAAACTGTTTTTT.

The V gene is TRBV5-1, the J gene TRBJ1-2; TRBD1 agrees at 10 bases. V shed 4 bases, J shed 4 bases, and the junction held 10 bases outside the gene matches. Germline V CDR1 and CDR2: SGHRS, YFSETQ. This CDR3 spans 16 amino acids. The CDR3 nucleotides read TGCGCCAGCAGCGACAGAAGGGACAGGGGAACCTATGGCTACACCTTC. Translated, it gives CASSDRRDRGTYGYTF.

The chain uses TRBV5-1 and TRBJ2-6, with 8 bases fitting TRBD2. From germline, CDR1 is SGHRS and CDR2 YFSETQ. The CDR3 spans 19 residues. J lost 0 bases, V lost 2 bases, and 10 bases had no gene match. CDR3 residues: CASSFHLLAGNSGANVLTF. In DNA form, the CDR3 reads TGCGCCAGCAGCTTCCATCTGCTAGCGGGCAACTCTGGGGCCAACGTCCTGACTTTC.

V gene TRBV25-1 combines with J gene TRBJ2-1, with D possibly called TRBD1 or TRBD2 (5 bases each). The ends were cut back, 2 bases at V and 2 bases at J, with 13 bases in the middle. Germline CDR1 is MGHDK and CDR2 is SYGVNS. The length of the CDR3 is 16 residues. For the CDR3, the DNA is TGTGCCAGCAGTGAACTTGGGACCCCCGCCTACAATGAGCAGTTCTTC. It encodes CASSELGTPAYNEQFF.

J is TRBJ1-2 and V is TRBV29-1; 7 bases map to TRBD1. V lost 7 bases and J lost 4; bases outside the gene matches: 6. The CDR3 loop spans 12 amino acids. From germline, CDR1 is SQVTM and CDR2 ANQGSEA. The CDR3 DNA follows: TGCAGCGCTACGACAGGGAGCTATGGCTACACCTTC. Amino acids: CSATTGSYGYTF.

The J gene is TRBJ2-1, the V gene TRBV10-3, with 9 bases identical to TRBD2. The CDR3 runs 18 residues. Trimming took 2 bases from V and 4 from J; bases not matched to a gene: 12. Germline V CDR1 and CDR2: ENHRY, SYGVKD. The DNA of the CDR3 is TGTGCCATCAGTGAGACTCCGTTGGGACTAGCTTCTTACAATGAGCAGTTCTTC. This translates into CAISETPLGLASYNEQFF.

This clonotype was seen a few times. The J gene is TRBJ2-7, the V gene TRBV10-3; 8 nucleotides align to TRBD1. The CDR3 is made up of 15 amino acids. After removal of 7 bases from V and 6 bases from J, the junction contained 14 bases not matched to a gene. From germline, CDR1 is ENHRY and CDR2 SYGVKD. In nucleotides, the CDR3 is TGTGCCATCACCGCCTCCCGGACAGGGACTTTCGAGCAGTACTTC. Amino acid sequence: CAITASRTGTFEQYF.

This clonotype was seen only a few times. The genes are TRBV6-5 and TRBJ1-1, with D possibly matching TRBD1 (5 bases). V was cut by 4 bases and J by 4 bases, with 13 bases left in between. CDR3 size: 14 residues. Germline lookup yields CDR1 MNHEY and CDR2 SVGAGI. The CDR3 is CASSLDSGGTEAFF. The DNA for the CDR3 is TGTGCCAGCAGTTTAGACAGTGGGGGCACTGAAGCTTTCTTT.

This clonotype was seen a few times. The V and J genes are TRBV7-2 and TRBJ2-1; 7 bases agree with TRBD2. CDR1 is SGHTA and CDR2 is FQGNSA in the germline V gene. The V and J ends lost 5 bases and 8 bases, in that order; junction bases with no gene match: 9. There are 14 residues in the CDR3. The chain's CDR3 is CASSVGRGNDEQFF. The CDR3 region has the DNA TGTGCCAGCAGCGTAGGGAGGGGTAACGATGAGCAGTTCTTC.

This chain links TRBV29-1 with TRBJ1-1; D unclear. Deletions cut 0 bases from V and 11 bases from J, with 13 bases between. Per the germline V gene, CDR1 is SQVTM and CDR2 is ANQGSEA. The CDR3 loop spans 12 amino acids. The CDR3 sequence: CSVEDTRDMAFF. The CDR3, as DNA: TGCAGCGTTGAAGATACGAGGGATATGGCTTTCTTT.

This clonotype turned up a few times. This rearrangement joins TRBV25-1 to TRBJ2-1, with 13 bases that match TRBD2. The CDR3 is made up of 19 amino acids. Unmatched junction bases numbered 12, after V lost 0 bases and J lost 7 bases. Germline assignment: CDR1 MGHDK and CDR2 SYGVNS. This CDR3 reads CASSEYLVTSGGAGNEQFF. The CDR3 bases are TGTGCCAGCAGTGAATATTTAGTCACTAGCGGGGGGGCCGGGAATGAGCAGTTCTTC.

The chain combines TRBV12-3 or TRBV12-4 with TRBJ1-1, with D uncertain. The CDR3 loop spans 12 amino acids. Trimming took off 8 bases at V and 0 bases at J, with 7 bases between the two ends. The CDR3 DNA reads TGTGCCAGCGGTCTGCTGAACACTGAAGCTTTCTTT. Residues: CASGLLNTEAFF.

CDR3 nucleotides: TGCGCCAGCAGCCAGGCGGTGGGACTGAACACTGAAGCTTTCTTT. Its protein is CASSQAVGLNTEAFF. The chain carries TRBV5-1 and TRBJ1-1, with D maybe TRBD1 (5 bases). This CDR3 region has 15 residues. Trimming left V 4 bases short and J 0 bases short, with 13 bases between. Germline V gene sequence: CDR1 SGHRS, CDR2 YFSETQ. Variable domain in full (rest from reference TRBV5-1 and TRBJ1-1): KAGVTQTPRYLIKTRGQQVTLSCSPISGHRSVSWYQQTPGQGLQFLFEYFSETQRNKGNFPGRFSGRQFSNSRSEMNVSTLELGDSALYLCASSQAVGLNTEAFFGQGTRLTVV.

The chain has TRBV5-1 and TRBJ1-3; D unclear. Germline V CDR1 and CDR2: SGHRS, YFSETQ. CDR3 length: 14 residues. V was cut by 1 base and J by 1 base, with 6 bases left in between. In nucleotides, the CDR3 is TGCGCCAGCAGCTTGCTCGGATCTGGAAACACCATATATTTT. This translates into CASSLLGSGNTIYF.

This clonotype occurred many times. The chain has TRBV4-2 and TRBJ1-2; unclear D gene. The V gene's germline CDR1 is LGHNA and CDR2 YNFKEQ. The CDR3 covers 15 residues. The ends were cut back, 0 bases at V and 4 bases at J, with 12 bases in the middle. DNA for the CDR3: TGTGCCAGCAGCCAAGATCGTCGACAAGTCTATGGCTACACCTTC. It specifies CASSQDRRQVYGYTF.

This chain uses TRBV7-2 with TRBJ2-2, with TRBD2 as a possible D gene (5 bases). The CDR3 sequence is 14 residues long. The V and J ends lost 5 bases and 4 bases respectively, with 11 bases between them. Germline V lookup: CDR1 SGHTA, CDR2 FQGNSA. The DNA of the CDR3 is TGTGCCAGCAGCCCCGGACTGATCACCGGGGAGCTGTTTTTT. Encoded protein: CASSPGLITGELFF.

This clonotype was observed many times. The chain is built from TRBV7-9 and TRBJ1-1; 7 bases line up with TRBD1. V shed 11 bases, J shed 3 bases, and the junction held 9 bases outside the gene matches. This CDR3 contains 13 residues. CDR1 SEHNR and CDR2 FQNEAQ come from the germline V gene (reference sequence). The CDR3 DNA is TGTGCCTACTCGGGGACAGAGTACACTGAAGCTTTCTTT. Amino acid sequence: CAYSGTEYTEAFF.

There are a few counts of this clonotype. The V call is TRBV10-2, the J call TRBJ1-2; the D is unclear. This CDR3 is built from 15 residues. Germline CDR1 and CDR2: WSHSY and SAAADI. The V end lost 3 bases, the J end lost 4 bases, and 15 bases lay between the germline ends. The DNA for the CDR3 is TGCGCCAGCAGTGACCGTGGGTGGAGTATCTATGGCTACACCTTC. Translated: CASSDRGWSIYGYTF.

This clonotype was seen only a few times. This chain connects TRBV7-2 to TRBJ1-1; no firm D call. V lost 0 bases and J 4 bases, leaving 12 bases between the germline ends. The CDR3 is 15 residues long. The germline V gene has CDR1 SGHTA and CDR2 FQGNSA. CDR3 nucleotide sequence: TGTGCCAGCAGCTTAGCCCCGGGGTTGGGCACTGAAGCTTTCTTT. It translates to CASSLAPGLGTEAFF.

This clonotype is classed as medium-sized (0.01 to 0.1%). V and J are TRBV12-3 or TRBV12-4 and TRBJ2-3; weak D call: TRBD1 (6 bases). The CDR3 sequence is 16 residues long. With 2 bases removed from V and 3 bases from J, the gap between germline ends came to 15 bases. The CDR3 bases are TGTGCCAGCAGTTTAAGTGCAGGGGTTAGTACAGATACGCAGTATTTT. This codes for CASSLSAGVSTDTQYF.

This clonotype was observed a handful of times. The chain recombines TRBV7-3 with TRBJ1-1; weak D call: TRBD1 (6 bases). This CDR3 spans 13 amino acids. V gave up 3 bases and J gave up 6 bases, with 11 bases separating them. Germline V CDR1 and CDR2: SGHTA, FQGTGA. The CDR3 protein is CASSFHREAEAFF. CDR3 DNA sequence: TGTGCCAGCAGCTTTCACAGGGAGGCTGAAGCTTTCTTT.

The V and J genes are TRBV4-1 and TRBJ1-1; D is ambiguous. The germline V gene has CDR1 MGHRA and CDR2 YSYEKL. The V end lost 0 bases, the J end lost 1 base, and 9 bases lay between the germline ends. The CDR3 covers 15 residues. In DNA, the CDR3 is TGCGCCAGCAGCCAAGAGGGTGTAAGGAACACTGAAGCTTTCTTT. As protein: CASSQEGVRNTEAFF.